These 28 T cell receptor beta chains share one sample of origin, sequenced in a study of blood T cell repertoires in COVID-19. Clones were sequenced by immunoSEQ multiplex PCR, and TCRdb holds only the in-frame ones, with some missing. The table has hundreds of thousands of clones, roughly 90% seen once. The sequencing input was peripheral blood. These receptors originate from a woman aged 25 to 39 with COVID-19, enrolled during active disease.

The CDR3 DNA follows: TGTGCTAGTGGTCCGAGCCGGACTGAAGCTTTCTTT. Translated, it gives CASGPSRTEAFF. The V gene is TRBV12-5, the J gene TRBJ1-1; no definite D call. Trimming shortened V by 5 bases and J by 5 bases, and 9 bases separated the two germline ends. Germline lookup yields CDR1 LGHNT and CDR2 FRNRAP. This CDR3 spans 12 amino acids. Full variable domain (rest looked up from reference TRBV12-5 and TRBJ1-1): DARVTQTPRHKVTEMGQEVTMRCQPILGHNTVFWYRQTMMQGLELLAYFRNRAPLDDSGMPKDRFSAEMPDATLATLKIQPSEPRDSAVYFCASGPSRTEAFFGQGTRLTVV.

This chain uses TRBV7-9 with TRBJ2-7; 8 bases are a match to TRBD2. V was pared by 5 bases and J by 1 base, with 7 bases of the junction left unmatched. CDR3 size: 15 residues. CDR1 is SEHNR, CDR2 FQNEAQ, per germline (reference sequence). CDR3 amino acids: CASSPSGGLSYEQYF. The CDR3 DNA is TGTGCCAGCAGCCCGTCGGGGGGGCTATCCTACGAGCAGTACTTC. The variable domain in full, with the rest retrieved from reference TRBV7-9 and TRBJ2-7, is DTGVSQNPRHKITKRGQNVTFRCDPISEHNRLYWYRQTLGQGPEFLTYFQNEAQLEKSRLLSDRFSAERPKGSFSTLEIQRTEQGDSAMYLCASSPSGGLSYEQYFGPGTRLTVT.

The count of this clone is one. Other DNA sequences from this sample encode an identical CDR3 as well. V and J are TRBV6-5 and TRBJ2-7; D is undetermined. The CDR3 is 11 amino acids. Germline CDR1 reads MNHEY; CDR2 reads SVGAGI. The ends were cut back, 6 bases at V and 4 bases at J, with 7 bases in the middle. Here the CDR3 reads CASSQSYEQYF. CDR3 DNA: TGTGCCAGCAGCCAGTCGTACGAGCAGTACTTC.

The chain has TRBV10-3 and TRBJ1-6; 7 bases agree with TRBD1. The CDR3 is 14 amino acids. V trimming: 4 bases; J trimming: 7 bases; junction bases outside the gene matches: 4. CDR1 is ENHRY, CDR2 SYGVKD, per germline. CDR3 nucleotides: TGTGCCATCAGTGCTGGGACAGCAAATTCACCCCTCCACTTT. Its translation: CAISAGTANSPLHF.

This clone was seen just once. The rearrangement links TRBV24-1 to TRBJ2-4; the match to TRBD1 covers 9 bases. This CDR3 contains 16 residues. Losses at the gene ends were 4 bases for V and 2 bases for J; bases not matched to a gene: 5. Germline V gives CDR1 KGHDR, CDR2 SFDVKD. CDR3 protein: CATSDSTGGTKNIQYF. In DNA form, the CDR3 reads TGTGCCACCAGTGACTCGACAGGGGGGACCAAAAACATTCAGTACTTC.

The chain has TRBV14 and TRBJ1-1; TRBD1 is a possible D gene (5 bases). The CDR3 sequence is 14 residues long. Looked up from germline, CDR1 is SGHDN and CDR2 is FVKESK. V was trimmed by 0 bases and J by 6 bases, leaving 11 bases between them. CDR3 nucleotides: TGTGCCAGCAGCCAAGAGTACCTGACAGCTGAAGCTTTCTTT. The encoded protein is CASSQEYLTAEAFF.

This chain links TRBV20-1 with TRBJ2-1; 11 bases align to TRBD2. The CDR3 has 14 amino acids. The V segment lost 3 bases and the J segment 5 bases; nucleotides outside the gene matches: 3. The V gene's germline CDR1 is DFQATT and CDR2 SNEGSKA (reference sequence). The CDR3 sequence is CSASKLAGDNEQFF. CDR3 nucleotide sequence: TGCAGTGCTAGTAAACTAGCGGGAGACAATGAGCAGTTCTTC.

V usage is TRBV7-8 and J usage is TRBJ2-1; 10 bases are shared with TRBD2. V dropped 1 base and J dropped 3; count of bases not matched to a gene: 3. The V gene's germline CDR1 is SGHVS and CDR2 FQNEAQ. The CDR3 spans 16 residues. For the CDR3, the DNA is TGTGCCAGCAGCTTAGGGGCTAGCGGGGGCTACAATGAGCAGTTCTTC. As protein: CASSLGASGGYNEQFF. Using reference TRBV7-8 and TRBJ2-1 for the parts outside the CDR3, the full variable domain is GAGVSQSPRYKVAKRGQDVALRCDPISGHVSLFWYQQALGQGPEFLTYFQNEAQLDKSGLPSDRFFAERPEGSVSTLKIQRTQQEDSAVYLCASSLGASGGYNEQFFGPGTRLTVL.

V usage is TRBV11-2 and J usage is TRBJ1-5; the D is unclear. Trimming removed 3 bases at V and 6 bases at J, with 15 bases between. The germline gives CDR1 SGHAT, CDR2 FQNNGV. The CDR3 is made up of 15 amino acids. The CDR3 DNA follows: TGTGCCAGCAGCTTGGCAGGCTCAAGTGGTCAGCCCCAGCATTTT. Its protein is CASSLAGSSGQPQHF.

V usage is TRBV7-2 and J usage is TRBJ1-4; TRBD1 might be the D (6 bases). CDR1 is SGHTA, CDR2 FQGNSA, per germline. Deletions cut 5 bases from V and 7 bases from J, with 14 bases between. This CDR3 region has 14 residues. The CDR3 loop reads CASSLGGASEKLFF. The CDR3 nucleotides read TGTGCCAGCAGCCTCGGGGGGGCTAGTGAAAAACTGTTTTTT.

The chain uses TRBV28 and TRBJ2-5; 12 bases are a match to TRBD2. The CDR3 runs to 16 residues. CDR1 and CDR2 (germline): MDHEN, SYDVKM. J gave up 5 bases and V 5 bases, and 9 bases lay outside the gene matches. CDR3 nucleotides: TGTGCCAGCAGTCATCTAGCGGGGGGGCCCGTGGAGACCCAGTACTTC. Translating it yields CASSHLAGGPVETQYF.

V and J are TRBV19 and TRBJ1-5; the match to TRBD1 covers 7 bases. The germline CDR1 and CDR2 sequences are LNHDA and SQIVND (reference sequence). V lost 9 bases, J lost 4 bases, and 6 bases stayed unmatched. The length of the CDR3 is 13 residues. The CDR3 sequence is CASRGQTNQPQHF. In DNA, the CDR3 is TGTGCCAGCCGGGGACAGACAAATCAGCCCCAGCATTTT. Full variable domain (remainder filled in from reference TRBV19 and TRBJ1-5): DGGITQSPKYLFRKEGQNVTLSCEQNLNHDAMYWYRQDPGQGLRLIYYSQIVNDFQKGDIAEGYSVSREKKESFPLTVTSAQKNPTAFYLCASRGQTNQPQHFGDGTRLSIL.

The chain has TRBV9 and TRBJ2-3, with a weak D call TRBD2 (5 bases). Deletions cut 2 bases from V and 2 bases from J, with 21 bases between. Germline CDR1 reads SGDLS; CDR2 reads YYNGEE. CDR3 length equals 18 residues. In nucleotides, the CDR3 is TGTGCCAGCAGCGTCCCAGATGGCGGGTGGTCTAACACAGATACGCAGTATTTT. Amino acids: CASSVPDGGWSNTDTQYF.

The chain employs TRBV7-2 and TRBJ2-7, with TRBD2 matching 13 bases. Germline-derived CDR1 and CDR2 are SGHTA and FQGNSA. This CDR3 comprises 16 residues. The V and J ends lost 2 bases and 7 bases, in that order; junction bases with no gene match: 8. The DNA for the CDR3 is TGTGCCAGCAGCTTACTCGGGACTAGCGGGACCGAGGAGCAGTACTTC. Amino acids: CASSLLGTSGTEEQYF.

The chain uses TRBV7-9 and TRBJ2-1, with 12 nucleotides matching TRBD1. The J segment lost 7 bases and the V segment lost 4 bases, leaving 14 bases of the junction unmatched. In germline, CDR1 is SEHNR, CDR2 FQNEAQ (reference sequence). The length of the CDR3 is 18 residues. The chain's CDR3 is CASSSGTGGEFWMNEQFF. DNA of the CDR3: TGTGCCAGCAGCTCGGGGACAGGGGGCGAGTTTTGGATGAATGAGCAGTTCTTC.

The chain's CDR3 is CATSRGDRAPYSNQPQHF. The CDR3 nucleotides are TGTGCCACCAGCAGAGGGGACAGGGCCCCCTATAGCAATCAGCCCCAGCATTTT. The chain uses TRBV15 and TRBJ1-5, with 9 bases aligning to TRBD1. Germline V CDR1 and CDR2: LNHNV, YYDKDF (reference sequence). Trimming cost V 1 base and J 0 bases; bases outside gene matches: 7. The CDR3 consists of 18 residues. The variable domain in full, with the rest retrieved from reference TRBV15 and TRBJ1-5, is DAMVIQNPRYQVTQFGKPVTLSCSQTLNHNVMYWYQQKSSQAPKLLFHYYDKDFNNEADTPDNFQSRRPNTSFCFLDIRSPGLGDTAMYLCATSRGDRAPYSNQPQHFGDGTRLSIL.

This chain connects TRBV7-9 to TRBJ2-7; 8 nucleotides line up with TRBD2. The CDR3 is made up of 12 amino acids. The germline V gene has CDR1 SEHNR and CDR2 FQNEAQ (reference sequence). The V segment lost 0 bases and the J segment 12 bases; nucleotides outside the gene matches: 4. CDR3 amino acids: CASSLAAGAVYV. DNA for the CDR3: TGTGCCAGCAGCTTAGCAGCGGGAGCTGTGTACGTC.

The chain links TRBV9 to TRBJ2-3; D may be TRBD2 (5 bases). CDR3 length: 15 amino acids. The germline V gene has CDR1 SGDLS and CDR2 YYNGEE. Trimming shortened V by 3 bases and J by 5 bases, and 16 bases separated the two germline ends. The CDR3 nucleotides read TGTGCCAGCAGCGCGGCCGGAGCAGCGGAAGATACGCAGTATTTT. It encodes CASSAAGAAEDTQYF.

This CDR3 reads CAISESGGGEGQQGPQHF. CDR3 in DNA: TGTGCCATCAGTGAGTCCGGAGGAGGGGAGGGTCAGCAAGGGCCCCAGCATTTT. The chain has TRBV10-3 and TRBJ1-5, with a tentative D call TRBD1 (5 bases). V lost 0 bases and J 9 bases, leaving 24 bases between the germline ends. Looked up from germline, CDR1 is ENHRY and CDR2 is SYGVKD. This CDR3 has 18 amino acids.

The genes are TRBV14 and TRBJ1-1; weak D call: TRBD1 (5 bases). With 2 bases removed from V and 4 bases from J, the gap between germline ends came to 11 bases. CDR1 and CDR2 from the germline V gene are SGHDN and FVKESK. The CDR3 is made up of 14 amino acids. As DNA, the CDR3 is TGTGCCAGCAGCCAATCCAGGGAGGGCACTGAAGCTTTCTTT. It yields the protein CASSQSREGTEAFF.

DNA for the CDR3: TGTGCCAGCAGCCTTGATAGCGGGAGTCGAGGAGATACGCAGTATTTT. It specifies CASSLDSGSRGDTQYF. The chain has TRBV3-1 (or the pseudogene TRBV3-2) and TRBJ2-3, with 9 bases lining up with TRBD2. CDR1 and CDR2 (germline): LGHDT, YNNKEL (reference sequence). This CDR3 contains 16 residues. The junction had 10 bases not matched to a gene; V was cut back by 4 bases and J by 5 bases.

The chain couples TRBV21-1 to TRBJ1-5; the table assigns TRBD1, which was not confirmed against the DNA. TRBV21-1 is given as a pseudogene. The CDR3 contains 18 residues. This CDR3 reads CARPRAKPDRGDHQPQHF. The CDR3, as DNA: TGTGCCAGGCCTCGCGCCAAGCCGGACAGGGGAGATCATCAGCCCCAGCATTTT.

The chain links TRBV10-2 to TRBJ2-1, with TRBD1 as a possible D gene (6 bases). V was cut by 4 bases and J by 9 bases, with 13 bases left in between. Germline CDR1 and CDR2: WSHSY and SAAADI. The CDR3 spans 13 residues. The CDR3 sequence is CASSVGGAGEQFF. CDR3 nucleotide sequence: TGCGCCAGCAGTGTAGGGGGAGCTGGTGAGCAGTTCTTC.

The chain recombines TRBV6-6 with TRBJ2-4, with D unclear. The germline V and J ends were trimmed by 10 bases and 5 bases, with 15 bases remaining between them. Germline V gene lookup returns CDR1 MNHNY and CDR2 SVGAGI (reference sequence). The CDR3 spans 13 residues. This CDR3 reads CATRLEAENIQYF. The DNA of the CDR3 is TGTGCCACCCGTTTAGAGGCAGAAAACATTCAGTACTTC.

This clone was detected only once. CDR3 in DNA: TGTGCCAGCAGGGGCGGGACTAGCGGGCGTGAGCAGTTCTTC. Its protein is CASRGGTSGREQFF. V and J are TRBV28 and TRBJ2-1, with TRBD2 identical over 12 bases. Germline V gene sequence: CDR1 MDHEN, CDR2 SYDVKM. V was clipped by 6 bases and J by 9 bases; unmatched bases: 6. The CDR3 has 14 residues.

J is TRBJ1-1 and V is TRBV6-2 or TRBV6-3; 8 nucleotides line up with TRBD1. Germline values: CDR1 MNHEY, CDR2 SVGEGT. Trimming cost V 6 bases and J 0 bases; bases outside gene matches: 9. The CDR3 extends over 16 amino acids. The CDR3 coding sequence is TGTGCCAGCAGCCCTGGACAGGGATATGTGAACACTGAAGCTTTCTTT. Residues: CASSPGQGYVNTEAFF.

J is TRBJ2-2 and V is TRBV5-1; 9 nucleotides match TRBD2. Looked up from germline, CDR1 is SGHRS and CDR2 is YFSETQ. The CDR3 is 17 amino acids. V was clipped by 1 base and J by 7 bases; unmatched bases: 11. In DNA form, the CDR3 reads TGCGCCAGCAGCTTGATGCGCGGGGGGGCCTCGGTCGGGGAGCTGTTTTTT. Translated, it gives CASSLMRGGASVGELFF.

The rearrangement uses TRBV4-3 and TRBJ1-5, with 8 bases fitting TRBD1. Trimming at V came to 3 bases and at J to 8 bases, leaving 9 bases not matched to a gene. From germline, CDR1 is LGHNA and CDR2 YSLEER. The CDR3 is made up of 15 amino acids. CDR3 in DNA: TGCGCCAGCAGCCAGGGTCGACAGGGGATGGAGCCCCAGCATTTT. It codes for CASSQGRQGMEPQHF.